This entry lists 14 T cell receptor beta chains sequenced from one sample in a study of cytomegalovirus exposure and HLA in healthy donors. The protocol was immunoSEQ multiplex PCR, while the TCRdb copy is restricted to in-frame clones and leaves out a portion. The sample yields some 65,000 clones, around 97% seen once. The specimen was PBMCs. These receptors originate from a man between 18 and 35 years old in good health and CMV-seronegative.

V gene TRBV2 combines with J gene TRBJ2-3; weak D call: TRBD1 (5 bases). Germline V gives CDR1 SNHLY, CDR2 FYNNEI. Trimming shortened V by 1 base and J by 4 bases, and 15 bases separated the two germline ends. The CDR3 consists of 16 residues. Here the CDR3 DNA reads TGTGCCAGCAGTGAAGGGGTTGGACATACGGCAGATACGCAGTATTTT. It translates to CASSEGVGHTADTQYF.

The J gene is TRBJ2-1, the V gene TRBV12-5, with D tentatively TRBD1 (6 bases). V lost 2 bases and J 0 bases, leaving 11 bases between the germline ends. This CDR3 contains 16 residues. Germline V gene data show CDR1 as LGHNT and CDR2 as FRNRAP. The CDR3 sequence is CASGLSTGSSYNEQFF. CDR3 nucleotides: TGTGCTAGTGGTTTGTCCACAGGGAGCTCCTACAATGAGCAGTTCTTC.

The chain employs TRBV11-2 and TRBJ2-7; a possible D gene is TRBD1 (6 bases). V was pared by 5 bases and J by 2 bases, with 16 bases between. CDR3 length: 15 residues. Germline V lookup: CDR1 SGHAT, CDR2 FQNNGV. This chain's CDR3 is CASSLEGEPTYEQYF. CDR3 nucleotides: TGTGCCAGCAGCCTCGAGGGGGAACCCACCTACGAGCAGTACTTC.

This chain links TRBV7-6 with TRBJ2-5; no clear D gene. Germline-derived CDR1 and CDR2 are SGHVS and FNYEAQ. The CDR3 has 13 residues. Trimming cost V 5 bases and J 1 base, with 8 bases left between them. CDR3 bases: TGTGCCAGCAGCCCCGAGAGCCAAGAGACCCAGTACTTC. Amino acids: CASSPESQETQYF.

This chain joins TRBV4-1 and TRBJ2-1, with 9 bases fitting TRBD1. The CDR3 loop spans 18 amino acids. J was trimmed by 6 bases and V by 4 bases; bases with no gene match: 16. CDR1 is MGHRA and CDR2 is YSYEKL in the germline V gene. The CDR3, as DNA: TGCGCCAGCAGCCCACTTGGTCAAGGGACAGGGTTCCGCAATGAGCAGTTCTTC. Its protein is CASSPLGQGTGFRNEQFF.

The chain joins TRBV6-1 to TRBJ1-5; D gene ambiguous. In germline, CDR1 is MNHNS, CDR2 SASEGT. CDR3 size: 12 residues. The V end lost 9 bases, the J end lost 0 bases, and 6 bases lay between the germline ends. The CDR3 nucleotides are TGTGCCAGTACAGCTAGCAATCAGCCCCAGCATTTT. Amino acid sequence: CASTASNQPQHF.

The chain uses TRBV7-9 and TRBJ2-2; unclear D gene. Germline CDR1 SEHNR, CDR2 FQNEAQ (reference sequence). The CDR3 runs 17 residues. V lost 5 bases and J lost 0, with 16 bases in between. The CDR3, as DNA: TGTGCCAGCAGCGGAGACCCCGTTACCCCGAACACCGGGGAGCTGTTTTTT. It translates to CASSGDPVTPNTGELFF.

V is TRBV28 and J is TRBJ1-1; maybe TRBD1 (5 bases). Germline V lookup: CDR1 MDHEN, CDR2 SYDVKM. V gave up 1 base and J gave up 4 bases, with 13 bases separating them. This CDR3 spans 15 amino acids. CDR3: CASSLSEGLGTEAFF. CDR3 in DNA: TGTGCCAGCAGTTTATCGGAGGGGTTGGGCACTGAAGCTTTCTTT.

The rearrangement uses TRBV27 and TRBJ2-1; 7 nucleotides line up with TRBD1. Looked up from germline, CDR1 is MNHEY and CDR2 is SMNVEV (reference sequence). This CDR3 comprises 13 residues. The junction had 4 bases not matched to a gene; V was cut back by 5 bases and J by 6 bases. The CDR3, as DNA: TGTGCCAGCAGTCGACAGGGTGGCAATGAGCAGTTCTTC. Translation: CASSRQGGNEQFF.

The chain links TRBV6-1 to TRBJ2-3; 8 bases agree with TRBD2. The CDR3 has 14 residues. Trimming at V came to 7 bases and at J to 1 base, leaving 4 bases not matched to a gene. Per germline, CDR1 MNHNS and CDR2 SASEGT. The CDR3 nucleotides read TGTGCCAGCACTCCGGGGGGGCGCACAGATACGCAGTATTTT. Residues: CASTPGGRTDTQYF.

CDR3 sequence: CASSGGTAHYGYTF. For the CDR3, the DNA is TGTGCCAGCAGCGGCGGGACAGCGCACTATGGCTACACCTTC. The chain carries TRBV7-9 and TRBJ1-2, with 7 nucleotides matching TRBD1. The CDR3 has 14 amino acids. Per the germline V gene, CDR1 is SEHNR and CDR2 is FQNEAQ (reference sequence). The ends lost 5 bases at V and 3 bases at J; junction bases unmatched: 6.

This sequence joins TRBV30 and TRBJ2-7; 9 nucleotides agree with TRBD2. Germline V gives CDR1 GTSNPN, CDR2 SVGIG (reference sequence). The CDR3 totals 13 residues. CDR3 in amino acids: CACYSGSSYEQYF. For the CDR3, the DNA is TGTGCTTGTTATAGCGGGAGTTCCTACGAGCAGTACTTC.

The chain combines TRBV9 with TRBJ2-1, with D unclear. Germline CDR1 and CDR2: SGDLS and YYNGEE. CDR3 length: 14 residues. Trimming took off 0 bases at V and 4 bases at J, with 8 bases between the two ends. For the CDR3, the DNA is TGTGCCAGCAGCGTAGACGGTAATTACAATGAGCAGTTCTTC. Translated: CASSVDGNYNEQFF.

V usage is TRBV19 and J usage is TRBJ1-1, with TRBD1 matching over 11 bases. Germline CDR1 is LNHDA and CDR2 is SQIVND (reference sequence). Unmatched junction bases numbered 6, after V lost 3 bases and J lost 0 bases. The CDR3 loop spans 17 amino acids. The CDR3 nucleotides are TGTGCCAGTAGTATGGACAGGGGGCGATCAATGAACACTGAAGCTTTCTTT. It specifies CASSMDRGRSMNTEAFF.